This note documents a single TCR beta chain sequence. Its antigen is not known. CDR3 length equals 15 residues. Germline assignment: CDR1 ENHRY and CDR2 SYGVKD. Trimming pared 6 bases from V and 0 bases from J, leaving 12 bases between. A J-beta primer mix and a sample-barcoded 5' primer were used in a second PCR of roughly 6 to 12 cycles. TCRdb re-derived calls from the 5' RACE reads in MiXCR, one entry per CDR3 protein. The data contain 780,000 or so distinct CDR3 sequences, roughly 50% of them singletons. This entry belongs to a study of blood T cells in healthy people across ages. The study's findings and limits: The study found more naive CD4+ cells and higher diversity in long-lived than aged donors. A roughly linear fall in TCR beta diversity per million T cells was seen with increasing age. For the donors, CMV status was unknown and possibly confounded expanded clonotype changes.

The sequence derives from an elderly man in good health. This rearrangement joins TRBV10-3 to TRBJ1-3; a possible D gene is TRBD1 (5 bases). The sample comprised blood. The chain's CDR3 is CAISTLRGSGNTIYF. CDR3 DNA sequence: TGTGCCATCAGCACGCTTAGGGGCTCTGGAAACACCATATATTTT.